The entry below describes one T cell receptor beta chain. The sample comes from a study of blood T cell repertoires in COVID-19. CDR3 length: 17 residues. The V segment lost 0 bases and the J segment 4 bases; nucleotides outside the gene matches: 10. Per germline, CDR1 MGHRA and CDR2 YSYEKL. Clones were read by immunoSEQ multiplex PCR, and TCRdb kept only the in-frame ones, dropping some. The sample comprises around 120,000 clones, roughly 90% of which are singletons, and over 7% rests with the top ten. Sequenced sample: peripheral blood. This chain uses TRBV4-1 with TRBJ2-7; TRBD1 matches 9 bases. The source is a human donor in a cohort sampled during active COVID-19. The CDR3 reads CASSQDRGTGSRYEQYF. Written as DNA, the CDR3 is TGCGCCAGCAGCCAAGATCGAGGGACAGGGAGCCGTTACGAGCAGTACTTC.